One and the same sample provided the 27 T cell receptor beta chains below, sequenced in a study of blood T cell repertoires in COVID-19. Here immunoSEQ multiplex PCR was the method, and the copy in TCRdb shows in-frame clones only, minus some. The sample shows 35,000 or so clones, more than 85% of them seen only once. Material for sequencing was peripheral blood. These receptors all come from a man aged 55 to 70 with active or convalescent COVID-19.

The genes are TRBV5-4 and TRBJ2-1; maybe TRBD1 (5 bases). Germline V gives CDR1 SGHNT, CDR2 YYREEE (reference sequence). V was pared by 0 bases and J by 3 bases, with 7 bases between. The CDR3 contains 14 residues. This chain's CDR3 is CASSLGQGYNEQFF. DNA of the CDR3: TGTGCCAGCAGCTTGGGGCAGGGCTACAATGAGCAGTTCTTC.

This chain joins TRBV5-1 and TRBJ2-7, with a possible D match to TRBD2 (5 bases). The CDR3 has 15 residues. The germline CDR1 and CDR2 sequences are SGHRS and YFSETQ. Trimming removed 0 bases from V and 1 base from J, with 11 bases in between. This CDR3 reads CASSLVRGPSYEQYF. For the CDR3, the DNA is TGCGCCAGCAGCTTGGTTCGAGGGCCGTCCTACGAGCAGTACTTC.

V is TRBV28 and J is TRBJ1-5; the D is unclear. Trimming stripped 8 bases from V and 7 bases from J, with 18 bases between. In germline, CDR1 is MDHEN, CDR2 SYDVKM. This CDR3 region has 14 residues. The CDR3 DNA reads TGTGCCAGCGCCCCTCCTTCCCGGTGGCAGCCCCAGCATTTT. Its translation is CASAPPSRWQPQHF.

J is TRBJ1-2 and V is TRBV5-4, with D maybe TRBD1 (6 bases). V was pared by 4 bases and J by 0 bases, with 16 bases between. The CDR3 contains 16 residues. Germline V gives CDR1 SGHNT, CDR2 YYREEE (reference sequence). The CDR3 DNA sequence: TGTGCCAGCAGCCGGACAGCCAGCCAAACTAACTATGGCTACACCTTC. Its protein is CASSRTASQTNYGYTF.

The chain joins TRBV27 to TRBJ2-3; TRBD2 is a possible D gene (6 bases). V lost 5 bases, J lost 0 bases, and 15 bases lay in between. CDR3 length equals 16 residues. Germline loops: CDR1 MNHEY, CDR2 SMNVEV (reference sequence). The CDR3 region is CASSAPSGVSTDTQYF. DNA of the CDR3: TGTGCCAGCAGTGCCCCCTCGGGGGTTAGCACAGATACGCAGTATTTT.

The chain carries TRBV9 and TRBJ1-6, with TRBD1 matching 7 bases. This CDR3 spans 15 amino acids. Germline-derived CDR1 and CDR2 are SGDLS and YYNGEE. Trimming removed 3 bases from V and 9 bases from J; junction bases left unmatched: 9. CDR3 nucleotides: TGTGCCAGCAGCGATAACAGGGGCGGCGGTTCACCCCTCCACTTT. This codes for CASSDNRGGGSPLHF.

V usage is TRBV11-1 and J usage is TRBJ2-1; D might be TRBD1 (6 bases). Trimming left V 4 bases short and J 8 bases short, with 15 bases between. Per germline, CDR1 SGHAT and CDR2 FQDESV (reference sequence). The CDR3 is 14 residues long. CDR3 sequence: CASSSTTQGHEQFF. The CDR3 DNA is TGTGCCAGCAGCTCAACTACACAGGGACATGAGCAGTTCTTC.

This clone came up a few times. The chain uses TRBV13 and TRBJ2-7, with 12 bases aligning to TRBD2. The CDR3 totals 15 residues. CDR1 and CDR2 (germline): PRHDT, FYEKMQ (reference sequence). The junction had 4 bases not matched to a gene; V was cut back by 5 bases and J by 2 bases. The CDR3, as DNA: TGTGCCAGCAGCCAAGGACTAGCGGGAACCTACGAGCAGTACTTC. The encoded protein is CASSQGLAGTYEQYF.

The rearrangement joins TRBV28 to TRBJ2-7; 7 bases align to TRBD1. This CDR3 has 18 amino acids. The germline CDR1 and CDR2 sequences are MDHEN and SYDVKM. V shed 6 bases and J 0 bases; nucleotides not matched to a gene: 17. This chain's CDR3 is CASSQSRQGISVSYEQYF. The CDR3 DNA reads as TGTGCCAGCAGCCAATCCCGACAGGGTATTTCCGTCTCCTACGAGCAGTACTTC.

The genes are TRBV15 and TRBJ1-1; a possible D gene is TRBD1 (5 bases). The CDR3 extends over 14 amino acids. Germline values: CDR1 LNHNV, CDR2 YYDKDF (reference sequence). Trimming removed 0 bases from V and 7 bases from J, with 12 bases in between. The CDR3 loop reads CATSRDYWGDEAFF. In DNA form, the CDR3 reads TGTGCCACCAGCAGAGATTACTGGGGGGATGAAGCTTTCTTT.

The V call is TRBV18, the J call TRBJ2-1; 7 positions match TRBD2. This CDR3 has 14 residues. The V gene's germline CDR1 is KGHSH and CDR2 LQKENI. The J segment lost 5 bases and the V segment lost 3 bases, leaving 4 bases of the junction unmatched. CDR3: CASSPLGGNNEQFF. CDR3 coding DNA: TGTGCCAGCTCACCTCTCGGGGGGAACAATGAGCAGTTCTTC.

The chain joins TRBV28 to TRBJ1-2, with 8 bases aligning to TRBD1. The V gene end was trimmed by 4 bases and the J gene end by 5 bases; junction bases not matched to a gene: 15. This CDR3 has 17 amino acids. CDR1 is MDHEN and CDR2 is SYDVKM in the germline V gene. The CDR3 DNA reads as TGTGCCAGCAGTTCCCGACAGGGGTACAACGGGGGGTATGGCTACACCTTC. Amino acid sequence: CASSSRQGYNGGYGYTF.

This sequence joins TRBV7-2 and TRBJ2-7; 8 positions match TRBD2. Germline V gene sequence: CDR1 SGHTA, CDR2 FQGNSA. V lost 6 bases and J lost 6; bases outside the gene matches: 13. The CDR3 loop spans 15 amino acids. The CDR3 loop reads CASRLLSSGSTEQYF. The DNA of the CDR3 is TGTGCCAGCAGGCTCCTATCCAGCGGGAGCACCGAGCAGTACTTC.

V gene TRBV11-3 combines with J gene TRBJ2-3; tentatively, D is TRBD2 (6 bases). The germline V gene encodes CDR1 SGHNT and CDR2 YENEEA. The CDR3 runs to 14 residues. Trimming left V 5 bases short and J 5 bases short, with 14 bases between. The CDR3 coding sequence is TGTGCCAGCAGCCGGAAAGGAGGGTTAGATACGCAGTATTTT. Protein: CASSRKGGLDTQYF.

V is TRBV5-1 and J is TRBJ1-5; D is possibly TRBD1 (5 bases). CDR1 and CDR2 (germline): SGHRS, YFSETQ. V lost 2 bases, J lost 6 bases, and 15 bases lay in between. The CDR3 length is 15 residues. As DNA, the CDR3 is TGCGCCAGCAGCTTAGATGGCGGGGGTGGTCAGCCCCAGCATTTT. Translation gives CASSLDGGGGQPQHF.

The rearrangement uses TRBV7-2 and TRBJ2-3, with TRBD2 matching 7 bases. After removal of 6 bases from V and 3 bases from J, the junction contained 9 bases not matched to a gene. This CDR3 spans 15 amino acids. Germline CDR1 is SGHTA and CDR2 is FQGNSA. This CDR3 is CASSPRLAGTDTQYF. CDR3 bases: TGTGCCAGCAGTCCCCGACTAGCAGGAACAGATACGCAGTATTTT.

This sequence joins TRBV9 and TRBJ1-5, with 7 bases matching TRBD1. The J segment lost 4 bases and the V segment lost 0 bases, leaving 4 bases of the junction unmatched. Germline V gene data show CDR1 as SGDLS and CDR2 as YYNGEE. The CDR3 is 15 residues long. The chain's CDR3 is CASSVGPGGNQPQHF. The CDR3 nucleotides read TGTGCCAGCAGCGTAGGGCCAGGGGGAAATCAGCCCCAGCATTTT.

The chain uses TRBV27 and TRBJ2-4; 7 positions agree with TRBD1. The CDR3 consists of 14 residues. V lost 4 bases to trimming and J lost 4 bases; unmatched junction nucleotides: 4. The V gene's germline CDR1 is MNHEY and CDR2 SMNVEV (reference sequence). The CDR3 nucleotides read TGTGCCAGCAGTTCCGAGGGACAGAAAAACATTCAGTACTTC. Translation: CASSSEGQKNIQYF.

This clone occurred once. V and J are TRBV28 and TRBJ2-2; a weak D match, TRBD2 (6 bases). V lost 2 bases and J lost 2, with 9 bases in between. CDR3 length equals 15 residues. In germline, CDR1 is MDHEN, CDR2 SYDVKM. This CDR3 reads CASSLGGSNTGELFF. The CDR3 DNA reads as TGTGCCAGCAGTTTAGGAGGGAGTAACACCGGGGAGCTGTTTTTT.

The gene calls are TRBV24-1 and TRBJ1-3, with 7 bases fitting TRBD1. J was trimmed by 3 bases and V by 7 bases; bases with no gene match: 11. The CDR3 spans 16 residues. Germline CDR1 KGHDR, CDR2 SFDVKD. The CDR3 region has the DNA TGTGCCACCAGAAAGGTACAGGGGCGGGTTGGAAACACCATATATTTT. Translated: CATRKVQGRVGNTIYF.

The rearrangement uses TRBV20-1 and TRBJ1-6; D is possibly TRBD1 (5 bases). V gave up 3 bases and J gave up 5 bases, with 14 bases separating them. The CDR3 contains 15 residues. CDR1 is DFQATT and CDR2 is SNEGSKA in the germline V gene (reference sequence). In DNA, the CDR3 is TGCAGTGCTAGTCGGCAGGGTCCCCATAATTCACCCCTCCACTTT. This sequence encodes CSASRQGPHNSPLHF.

The chain recombines TRBV5-4 with TRBJ1-5; tentative D call: TRBD1 (6 bases). The germline V and J ends were trimmed by 0 bases and 3 bases, with 7 bases remaining between them. Germline V lookup: CDR1 SGHNT, CDR2 YYREEE (reference sequence). This CDR3 is built from 14 residues. CDR3 nucleotide sequence: TGTGCCAGCAGCTTGGAGGGGGACAATCAGCCCCAGCATTTT. This gives the protein CASSLEGDNQPQHF.

The V and J genes are TRBV7-8 and TRBJ1-2, with D tentatively TRBD1 (5 bases). This CDR3 contains 13 residues. The V gene lost 3 bases and the J gene lost 3 bases, with 8 bases spanning the gap. Germline V CDR1 and CDR2: SGHVS, FQNEAQ. DNA of the CDR3: TGTGCCAGCAGCTTGGCCAGGGACTATGGCTACACCTTC. This sequence encodes CASSLARDYGYTF.

The chain employs TRBV6-5 and TRBJ1-4, with D possibly being TRBD1 (5 bases). The CDR3 covers 15 residues. CDR1 and CDR2 from the germline V gene are MNHEY and SVGAGI. V dropped 1 base and J dropped 8 bases, with 14 bases sitting between them. In DNA, the CDR3 is TGTGCCAGCAGTTACTTGCAGGGTGGGAAGGAAAAACTGTTTTTT. Its protein product is CASSYLQGGKEKLFF.

The chain uses TRBV2 and TRBJ1-3, with D possibly being TRBD1 (5 bases). V was trimmed by 2 bases and J by 4 bases, leaving 9 bases between them. The CDR3 covers 14 residues. Germline V gene data show CDR1 as SNHLY and CDR2 as FYNNEI. The DNA of the CDR3 is TGTGCCAGCAGTGAAACCCAGGGCGGAAACACCATATATTTT. Translating gives CASSETQGGNTIYF.

The chain combines TRBV7-3 with TRBJ2-5; possibly TRBD1 for D (6 bases). V was trimmed by 5 bases and J by 1 base, leaving 14 bases between them. Germline-derived CDR1 and CDR2 are SGHTA and FQGTGA. The CDR3 contains 15 residues. In DNA form, the CDR3 reads TGTGCCAGCAGCCTTCAACAGGGATTCCAAGAGACCCAGTACTTC. Translation: CASSLQQGFQETQYF. Together with reference TRBV7-3 and TRBJ2-5, the CDR3 gives the full variable domain: GAGVSQTPSNKVTEKGKYVELRCDPISGHTALYWYRQSLGQGPEFLIYFQGTGAADDSGLPNDRFFAVRPEGSVSTLKIQRTERGDSAVYLCASSLQQGFQETQYFGPGTRLLVL.

This clone has only one observation. The rearrangement uses TRBV3-1 (or the pseudogene TRBV3-2) and TRBJ1-1; tentative D call: TRBD1 (6 bases). The germline V gene encodes CDR1 LGHDT and CDR2 YNNKEL (reference sequence). The CDR3 is 15 amino acids. V was cut by 3 bases and J by 0 bases, with 11 bases left in between. Written as DNA, the CDR3 is TGTGCCAGCAGCCAGACTGGGGGCATGAACACTGAAGCTTTCTTT. Its translation is CASSQTGGMNTEAFF.